The present entry profiles one TCR beta chain with its context. Only in-frame clones appear in the TCRdb table, and some are missing; sequencing was by immunoSEQ multiplex PCR. The table shows about 120,000 clones, with 80% to 90% occurring only once. This CDR3 contains 15 residues. The V gene end was trimmed by 3 bases and the J gene end by 2 bases; junction bases not matched to a gene: 8. In germline, CDR1 is DFQATT, CDR2 SNEGSKA (reference sequence). This record comes from a study of blood T cell repertoires in COVID-19. In the study overall: T cells, B-cell-depleted T cells, or PBMCs provided the cDNA or gDNA that served as material.

Sequenced material: peripheral blood. The receptor was derived from a man between 35 and 55 years old with acute or convalescent COVID-19. The chain is built from TRBV20-1 and TRBJ2-3; 7 bases are a match to TRBD2. CDR3 amino acids: CSASRGRALTDTQYF. The CDR3 DNA reads as TGCAGTGCTAGTCGAGGGAGGGCTCTCACAGATACGCAGTATTTT.